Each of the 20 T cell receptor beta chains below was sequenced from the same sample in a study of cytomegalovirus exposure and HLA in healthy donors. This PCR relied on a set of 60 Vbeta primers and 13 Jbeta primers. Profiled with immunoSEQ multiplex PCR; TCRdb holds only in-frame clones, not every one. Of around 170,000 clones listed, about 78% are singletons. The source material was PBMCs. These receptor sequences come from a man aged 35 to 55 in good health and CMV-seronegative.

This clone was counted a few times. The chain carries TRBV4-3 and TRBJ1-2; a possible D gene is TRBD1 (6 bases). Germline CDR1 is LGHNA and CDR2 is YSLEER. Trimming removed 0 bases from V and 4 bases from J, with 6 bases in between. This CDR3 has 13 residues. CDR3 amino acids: CASSQEGAYGYTF. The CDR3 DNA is TGCGCCAGCAGCCAAGAGGGGGCCTATGGCTACACCTTC.

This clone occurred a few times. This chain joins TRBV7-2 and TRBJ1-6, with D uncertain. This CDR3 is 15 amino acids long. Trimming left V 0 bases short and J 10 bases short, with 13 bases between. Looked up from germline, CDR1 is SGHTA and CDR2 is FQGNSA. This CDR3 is CASSLAIGFGSPLHF. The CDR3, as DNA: TGTGCCAGCAGCTTAGCTATAGGTTTCGGGTCACCCCTCCACTTT.

CDR3 in amino acids: CASRGTSGRYEQYF. As DNA, the CDR3 is TGCGCCAGCAGAGGGACTAGCGGGAGGTACGAGCAGTACTTC. V and J are TRBV5-1 and TRBJ2-7; 15 bases are shared with TRBD2. The CDR3 spans 14 residues. Germline CDR1 SGHRS, CDR2 YFSETQ. V was pared by 5 bases and J by 4 bases, with 1 base of the junction left unmatched.

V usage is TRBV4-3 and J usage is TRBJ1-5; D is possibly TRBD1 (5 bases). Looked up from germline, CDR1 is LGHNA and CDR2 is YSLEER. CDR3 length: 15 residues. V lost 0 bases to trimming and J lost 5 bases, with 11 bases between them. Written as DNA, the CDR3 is TGCGCCAGCAGCCAAGAACAGGACCCTTATCAGCCCCAGCATTTT. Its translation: CASSQEQDPYQPQHF.

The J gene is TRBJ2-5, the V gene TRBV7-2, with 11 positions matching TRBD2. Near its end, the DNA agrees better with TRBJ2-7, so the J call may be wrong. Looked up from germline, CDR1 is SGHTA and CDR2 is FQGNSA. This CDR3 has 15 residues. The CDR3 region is CASSHTSGGLYEQYF. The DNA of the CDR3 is TGTGCCAGCAGTCACACTAGCGGGGGCCTCTACGAGCAGTACTTC.

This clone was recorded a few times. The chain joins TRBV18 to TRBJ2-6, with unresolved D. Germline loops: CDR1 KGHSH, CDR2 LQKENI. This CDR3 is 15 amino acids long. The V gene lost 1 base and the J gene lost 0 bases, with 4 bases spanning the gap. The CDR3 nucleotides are TGTGCCAGCTCACCACAGAGCTCTGGGGCCAACGTCCTGACTTTC. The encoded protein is CASSPQSSGANVLTF.

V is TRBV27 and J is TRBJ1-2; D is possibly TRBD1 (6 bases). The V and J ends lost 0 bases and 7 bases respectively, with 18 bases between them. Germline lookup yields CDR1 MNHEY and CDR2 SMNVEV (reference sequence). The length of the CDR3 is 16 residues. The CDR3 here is CASSLSLRGGRRGYTF. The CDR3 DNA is TGTGCCAGCAGTTTATCCCTCCGGGGGGGGCGACGTGGCTACACCTTC.

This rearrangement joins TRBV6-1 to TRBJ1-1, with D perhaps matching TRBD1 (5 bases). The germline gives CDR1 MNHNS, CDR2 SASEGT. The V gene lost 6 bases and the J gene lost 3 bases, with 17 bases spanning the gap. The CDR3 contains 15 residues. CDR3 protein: CASRGTSGRYTEAFF. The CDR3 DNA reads TGTGCCAGCAGGGGTACGTCAGGGAGGTACACTGAAGCTTTCTTT.

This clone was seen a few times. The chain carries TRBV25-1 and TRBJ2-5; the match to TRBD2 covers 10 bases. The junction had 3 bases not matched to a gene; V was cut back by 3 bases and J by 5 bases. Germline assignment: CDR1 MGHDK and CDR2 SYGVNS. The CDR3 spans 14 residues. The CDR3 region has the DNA TGTGCCAGCAGTGATGATAGCGGGGGGGAGACCCAGTACTTC. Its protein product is CASSDDSGGETQYF.

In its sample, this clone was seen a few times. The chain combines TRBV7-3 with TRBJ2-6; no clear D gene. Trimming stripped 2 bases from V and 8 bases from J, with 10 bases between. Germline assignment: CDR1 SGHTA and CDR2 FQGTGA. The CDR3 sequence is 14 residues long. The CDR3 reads CASSLGGSPNVLTF. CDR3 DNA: TGTGCCAGCAGCTTAGGCGGTTCGCCCAACGTCCTGACTTTC.

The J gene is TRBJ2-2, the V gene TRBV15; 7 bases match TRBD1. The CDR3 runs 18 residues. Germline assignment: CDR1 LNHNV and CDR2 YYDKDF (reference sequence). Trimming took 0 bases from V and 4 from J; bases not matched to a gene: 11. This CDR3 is CATSRDKPGQILTGELFF. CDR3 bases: TGTGCCACCAGCAGAGACAAGCCGGGACAGATACTCACCGGGGAGCTGTTTTTT.

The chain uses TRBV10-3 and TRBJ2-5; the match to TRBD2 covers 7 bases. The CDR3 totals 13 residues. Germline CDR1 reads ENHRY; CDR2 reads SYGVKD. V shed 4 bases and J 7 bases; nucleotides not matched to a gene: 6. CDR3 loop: CAISGGGEGTQYF. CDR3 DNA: TGTGCCATCAGTGGTGGCGGGGAGGGGACCCAGTACTTC.

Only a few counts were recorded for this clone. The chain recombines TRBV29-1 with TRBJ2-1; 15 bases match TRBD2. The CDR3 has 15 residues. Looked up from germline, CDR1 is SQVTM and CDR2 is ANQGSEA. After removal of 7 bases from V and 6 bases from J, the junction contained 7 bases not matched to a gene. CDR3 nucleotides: TGCAGCGAGCGGACTAGCGGGGGGGCCACCAATGAGCAGTTCTTC. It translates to CSERTSGGATNEQFF.

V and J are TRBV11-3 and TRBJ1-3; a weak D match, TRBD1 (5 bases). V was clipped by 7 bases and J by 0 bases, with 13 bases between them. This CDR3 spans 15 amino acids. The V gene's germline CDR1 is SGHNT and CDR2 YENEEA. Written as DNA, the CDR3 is TGTGCCAGCAACGGGCGGGGGTCCTCTGGAAACACCATATATTTT. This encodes CASNGRGSSGNTIYF. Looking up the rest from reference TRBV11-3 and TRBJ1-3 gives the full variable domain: EAGVVQSPRYKIIEKKQPVAFWCNPISGHNTLYWYLQNLGQGPELLIRYENEEAVDDSQLPKDRFSAERLKGVDSTLKIQPAELGDSAVYLCASNGRGSSGNTIYFGEGSWLTVV.

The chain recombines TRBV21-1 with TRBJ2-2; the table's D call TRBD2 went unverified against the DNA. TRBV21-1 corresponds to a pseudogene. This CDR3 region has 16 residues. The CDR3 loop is CASSKKPPGNTGELFF. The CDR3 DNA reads TGTGCCAGCAGCAAAAAACCCCCGGGGAACACCGGGGAGCTGTTTTTT.

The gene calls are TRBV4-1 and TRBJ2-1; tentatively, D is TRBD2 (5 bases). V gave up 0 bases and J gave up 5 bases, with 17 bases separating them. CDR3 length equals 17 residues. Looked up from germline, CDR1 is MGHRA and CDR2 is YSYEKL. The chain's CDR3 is CASSQEGRTRLNNEQFF. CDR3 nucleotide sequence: TGCGCCAGCAGCCAAGAGGGTAGAACTAGATTAAACAATGAGCAGTTCTTC.

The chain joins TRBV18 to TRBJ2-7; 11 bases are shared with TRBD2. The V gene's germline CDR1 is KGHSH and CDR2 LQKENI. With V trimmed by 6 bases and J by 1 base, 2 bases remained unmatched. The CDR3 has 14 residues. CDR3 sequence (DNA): TGTGCCAGCTCCGGGACTAGCGGTTCCTACGAGCAGTACTTC. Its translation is CASSGTSGSYEQYF.

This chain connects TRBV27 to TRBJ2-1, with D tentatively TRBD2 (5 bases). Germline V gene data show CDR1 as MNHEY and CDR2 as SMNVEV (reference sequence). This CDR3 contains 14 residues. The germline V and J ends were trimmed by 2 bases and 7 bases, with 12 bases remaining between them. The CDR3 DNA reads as TGTGCCAGCAGTTTAGGAGGTTCCCTGAATGAGCAGTTCTTC. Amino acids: CASSLGGSLNEQFF.

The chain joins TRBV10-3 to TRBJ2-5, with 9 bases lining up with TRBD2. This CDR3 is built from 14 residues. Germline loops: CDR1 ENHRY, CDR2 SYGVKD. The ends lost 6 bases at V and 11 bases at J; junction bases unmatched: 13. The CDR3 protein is CAISDPRGGGEQYF. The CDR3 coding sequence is TGTGCCATCAGCGACCCGCGGGGGGGAGGTGAGCAGTACTTC.

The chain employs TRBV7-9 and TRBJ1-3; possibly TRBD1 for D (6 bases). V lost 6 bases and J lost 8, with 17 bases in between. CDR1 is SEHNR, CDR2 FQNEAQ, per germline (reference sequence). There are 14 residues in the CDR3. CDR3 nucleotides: TGTGCCAGCAGTCATGACAGGCGTCAGGACACCATATATTTT. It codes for CASSHDRRQDTIYF.